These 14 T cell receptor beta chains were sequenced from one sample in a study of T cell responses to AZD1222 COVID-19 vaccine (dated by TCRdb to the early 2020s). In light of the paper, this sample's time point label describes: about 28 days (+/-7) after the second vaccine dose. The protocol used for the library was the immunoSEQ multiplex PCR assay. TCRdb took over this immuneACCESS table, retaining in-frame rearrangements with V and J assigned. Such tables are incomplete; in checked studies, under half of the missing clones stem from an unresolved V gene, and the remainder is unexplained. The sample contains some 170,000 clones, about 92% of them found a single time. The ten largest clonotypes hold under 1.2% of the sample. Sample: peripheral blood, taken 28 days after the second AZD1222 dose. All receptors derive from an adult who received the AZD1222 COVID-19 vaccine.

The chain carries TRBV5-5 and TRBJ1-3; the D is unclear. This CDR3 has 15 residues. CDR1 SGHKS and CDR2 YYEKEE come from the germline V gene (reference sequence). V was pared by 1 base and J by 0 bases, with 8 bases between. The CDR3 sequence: CASSLTQHSGNTIYF. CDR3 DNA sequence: TGTGCCAGCAGCTTGACACAACACTCTGGAAACACCATATATTTT. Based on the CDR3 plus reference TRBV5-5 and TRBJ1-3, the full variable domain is DAGVTQSPTHLIKTRGQQVTLRCSPISGHKSVSWYQQVLGQGPQFIFQYYEKEERGRGNFPDRFSARQFPNYSSELNVNALLLGDSALYLCASSLTQHSGNTIYFGEGSWLTVV.

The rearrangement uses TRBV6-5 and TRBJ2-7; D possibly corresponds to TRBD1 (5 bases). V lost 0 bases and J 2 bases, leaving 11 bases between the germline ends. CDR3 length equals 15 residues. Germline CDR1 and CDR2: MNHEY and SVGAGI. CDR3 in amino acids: CASSYSSGRAYEQYF. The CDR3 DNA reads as TGTGCCAGCAGTTACTCGTCAGGGCGCGCCTACGAGCAGTACTTC.

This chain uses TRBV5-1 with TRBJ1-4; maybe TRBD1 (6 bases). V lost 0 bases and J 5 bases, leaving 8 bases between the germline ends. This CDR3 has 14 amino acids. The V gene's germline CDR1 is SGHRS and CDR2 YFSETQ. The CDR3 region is CASSLVQGNEKLFF. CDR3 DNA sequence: TGCGCCAGCAGCTTGGTACAGGGAAATGAAAAACTGTTTTTT.

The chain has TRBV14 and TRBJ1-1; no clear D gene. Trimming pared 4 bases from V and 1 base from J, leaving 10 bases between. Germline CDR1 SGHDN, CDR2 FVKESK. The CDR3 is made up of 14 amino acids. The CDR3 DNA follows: TGTGCCAGCAGCCGATACGGAGAGAACACTGAAGCTTTCTTT. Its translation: CASSRYGENTEAFF. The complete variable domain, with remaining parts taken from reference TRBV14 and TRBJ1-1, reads EAGVTQFPSHSVIEKGQTVTLRCDPISGHDNLYWYRRVMGKEIKFLLHFVKESKQDESGMPNNRFLAERTGGTYSTLKVQPAELEDSGVYFCASSRYGENTEAFFGQGTRLTVV.

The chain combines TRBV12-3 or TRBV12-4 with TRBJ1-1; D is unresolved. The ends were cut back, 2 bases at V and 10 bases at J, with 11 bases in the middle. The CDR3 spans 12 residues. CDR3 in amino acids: CASSLYPLPAFF. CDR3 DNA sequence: TGTGCCAGCAGTTTATACCCACTCCCAGCTTTCTTT.

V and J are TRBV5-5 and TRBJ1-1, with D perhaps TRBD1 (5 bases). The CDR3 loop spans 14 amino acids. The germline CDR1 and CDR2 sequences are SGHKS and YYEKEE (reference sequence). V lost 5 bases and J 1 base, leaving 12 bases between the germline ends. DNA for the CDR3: TGTGCCAGCAGGCATGGCGGGGCGAACACTGAAGCTTTCTTT. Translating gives CASRHGGANTEAFF. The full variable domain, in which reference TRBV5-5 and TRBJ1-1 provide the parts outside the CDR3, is DAGVTQSPTHLIKTRGQQVTLRCSPISGHKSVSWYQQVLGQGPQFIFQYYEKEERGRGNFPDRFSARQFPNYSSELNVNALLLGDSALYLCASRHGGANTEAFFGQGTRLTVV.

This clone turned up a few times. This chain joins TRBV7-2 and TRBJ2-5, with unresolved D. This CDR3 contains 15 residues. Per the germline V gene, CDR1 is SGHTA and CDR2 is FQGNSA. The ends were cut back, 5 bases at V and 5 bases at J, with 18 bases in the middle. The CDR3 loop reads CASSPTTYRMETQYF. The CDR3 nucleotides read TGTGCCAGCAGCCCGACCACATACCGGATGGAGACCCAGTACTTC.

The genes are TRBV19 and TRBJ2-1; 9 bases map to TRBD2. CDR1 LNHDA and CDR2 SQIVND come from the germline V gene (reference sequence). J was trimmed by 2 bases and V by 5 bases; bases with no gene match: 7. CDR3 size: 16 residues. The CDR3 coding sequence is TGTGCCAGTAGTCTCCGTTTAGCGGGGGCCTACAATGAGCAGTTCTTC. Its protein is CASSLRLAGAYNEQFF. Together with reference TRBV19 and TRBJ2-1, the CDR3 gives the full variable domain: DGGITQSPKYLFRKEGQNVTLSCEQNLNHDAMYWYRQDPGQGLRLIYYSQIVNDFQKGDIAEGYSVSREKKESFPLTVTSAQKNPTAFYLCASSLRLAGAYNEQFFGPGTRLTVL.

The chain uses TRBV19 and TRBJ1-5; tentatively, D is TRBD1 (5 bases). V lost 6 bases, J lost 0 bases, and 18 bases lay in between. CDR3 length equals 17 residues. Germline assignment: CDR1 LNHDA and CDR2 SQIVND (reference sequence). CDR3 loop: CASRGNWGSDSNQPQHF. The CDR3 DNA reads TGTGCCAGTAGAGGAAACTGGGGCAGCGATAGCAATCAGCCCCAGCATTTT.

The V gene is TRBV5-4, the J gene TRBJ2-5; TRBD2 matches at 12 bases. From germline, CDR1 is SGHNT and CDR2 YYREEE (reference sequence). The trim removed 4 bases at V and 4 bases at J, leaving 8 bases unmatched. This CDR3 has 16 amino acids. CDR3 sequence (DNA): TGTGCCAGCAGCCGACTAGCGGGGGAAGGGGGAGAGACCCAGTACTTC. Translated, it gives CASSRLAGEGGETQYF.

The CDR3 protein is CASSPPPGGAGELFF. In DNA, the CDR3 is TGTGCCAGCAGCCCCCCTCCCGGGGGGGCCGGGGAGCTGTTTTTT. This sequence joins TRBV7-9 and TRBJ2-2; 8 positions match TRBD2. V was clipped by 5 bases and J by 6 bases; unmatched bases: 8. In germline, CDR1 is SEHNR, CDR2 FQNEAQ (reference sequence). There are 15 residues in the CDR3.

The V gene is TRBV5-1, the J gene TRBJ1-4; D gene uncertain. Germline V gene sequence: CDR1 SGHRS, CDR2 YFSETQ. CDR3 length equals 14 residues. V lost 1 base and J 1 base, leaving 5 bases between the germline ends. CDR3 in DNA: TGCGCCAGCAGCTTGAGTGGAACTAATGAAAAACTGTTTTTT. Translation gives CASSLSGTNEKLFF.

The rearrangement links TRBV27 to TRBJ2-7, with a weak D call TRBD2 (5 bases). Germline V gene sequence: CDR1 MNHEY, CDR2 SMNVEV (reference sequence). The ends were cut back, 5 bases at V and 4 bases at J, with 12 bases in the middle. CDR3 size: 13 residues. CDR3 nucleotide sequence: TGTGCCAGCAGTGATTTCCGGACTTACGAGCAGTACTTC. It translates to CASSDFRTYEQYF.

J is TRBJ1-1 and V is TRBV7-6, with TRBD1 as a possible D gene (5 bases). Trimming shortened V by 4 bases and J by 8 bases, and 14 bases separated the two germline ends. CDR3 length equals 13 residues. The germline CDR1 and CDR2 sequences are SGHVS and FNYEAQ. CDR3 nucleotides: TGTGCCAGCAGCTCCCCCGGGACGTCGGAAGCTTTCTTT. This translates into CASSSPGTSEAFF.